Reported below is one TCR beta chain. This record belongs to a study of blood T cell repertoires in COVID-19. Study-level information: Some COVID-19 samples were acute and others convalescent; all came from the United States, Italy and Spain.

Trimming shortened V by 2 bases and J by 0 bases, and 11 bases separated the two germline ends. This CDR3 is 16 amino acids long. Germline assignment: CDR1 KGHSH and CDR2 LQKENI. During active infection, Seattle patients enrolled and were then monitored through disease. Produced via immunoSEQ multiplex PCR; TCRdb's table is partial and in-frame only. The data hold about 250,000 clones, with approximately 89% observed a single time. The clonotype originates from a woman between 25 and 40 years old with COVID-19, enrolled during active disease. Sequenced material: peripheral blood. The genes are TRBV18 and TRBJ1-3; D ambiguous. For the CDR3, the DNA is TGTGCCAGCTCACCAAATCGGGAGGGCTCTGGAAACACCATATATTTT. Translated: CASSPNREGSGNTIYF.